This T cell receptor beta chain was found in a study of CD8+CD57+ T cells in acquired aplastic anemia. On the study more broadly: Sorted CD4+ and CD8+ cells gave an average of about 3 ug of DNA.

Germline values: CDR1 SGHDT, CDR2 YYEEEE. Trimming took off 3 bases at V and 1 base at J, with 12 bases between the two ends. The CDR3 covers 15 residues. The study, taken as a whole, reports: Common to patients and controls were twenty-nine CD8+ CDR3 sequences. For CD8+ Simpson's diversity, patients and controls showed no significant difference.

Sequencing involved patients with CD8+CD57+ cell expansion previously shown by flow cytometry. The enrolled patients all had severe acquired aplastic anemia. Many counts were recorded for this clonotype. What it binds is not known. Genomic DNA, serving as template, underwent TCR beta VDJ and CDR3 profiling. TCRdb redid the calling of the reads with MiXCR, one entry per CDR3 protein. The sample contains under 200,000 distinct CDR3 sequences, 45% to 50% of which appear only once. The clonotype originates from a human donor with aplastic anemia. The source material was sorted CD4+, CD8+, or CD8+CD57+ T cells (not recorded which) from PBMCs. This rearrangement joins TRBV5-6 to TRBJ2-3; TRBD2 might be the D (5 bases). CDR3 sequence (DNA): TGTGCCAGCAGCTCGACATCCGGGGGCACAGATACGCAGTATTTT. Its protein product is CASSSTSGGTDTQYF.